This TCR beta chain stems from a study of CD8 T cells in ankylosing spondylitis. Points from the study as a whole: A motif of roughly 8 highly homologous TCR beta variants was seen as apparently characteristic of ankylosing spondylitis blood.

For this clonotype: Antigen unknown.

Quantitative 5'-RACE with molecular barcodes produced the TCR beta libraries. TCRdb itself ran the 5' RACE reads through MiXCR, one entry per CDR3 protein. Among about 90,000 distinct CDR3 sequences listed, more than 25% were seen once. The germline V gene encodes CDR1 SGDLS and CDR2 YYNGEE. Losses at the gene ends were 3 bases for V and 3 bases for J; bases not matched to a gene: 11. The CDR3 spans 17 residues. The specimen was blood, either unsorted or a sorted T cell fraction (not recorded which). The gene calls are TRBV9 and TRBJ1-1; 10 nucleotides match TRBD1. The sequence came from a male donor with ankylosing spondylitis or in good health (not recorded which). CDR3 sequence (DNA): TGTGCCAGCAGCGCCACCGGGACAGGGGATGGGGACACTGAAGCTTTCTTT. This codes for CASSATGTGDGDTEAFF.